This passage covers 17 T cell receptor beta chains from one sample sequenced in a study of CD8 T cells in ankylosing spondylitis. In TCRdb, the 5' RACE reads were re-called with MiXCR into one record per CDR3 protein. The data contain around 35,000 distinct CDR3 sequences, approximately 11% of them seen just once; the ten biggest clones take up 20% to 25%. The source material was synovial fluid, either unsorted or a sorted T cell fraction (not recorded which). These receptors were obtained from a male donor with ankylosing spondylitis.

This clonotype was seen a handful of times. The chain links TRBV7-9 to TRBJ2-7; 8 bases fit TRBD2. Germline V gives CDR1 SEHNR, CDR2 FQNEAQ (reference sequence). The ends lost 5 bases at V and 0 bases at J; junction bases unmatched: 9. This CDR3 spans 16 amino acids. The CDR3 region has the DNA TGTGCCAGCAGCCCCTTAAGCGGGAGCCACTCCTACGAGCAGTACTTC. Amino acid sequence: CASSPLSGSHSYEQYF.

The chain links TRBV10-3 to TRBJ2-2, with D perhaps matching TRBD2 (5 bases). The V gene lost 6 bases and the J gene lost 7 bases, with 15 bases spanning the gap. The CDR3 has 14 residues. CDR1 is ENHRY and CDR2 is SYGVKD in the germline V gene. The CDR3 bases are TGTGCCATCAGCACGGACTCGCGGGTCGGGGAGCTGTTTTTT. Protein sequence: CAISTDSRVGELFF.

This clonotype has more than one count but fewer than ten. The rearrangement links TRBV7-8 to TRBJ1-5; D is undetermined. V dropped 5 bases and J dropped 1 base, with 12 bases sitting between them. CDR1 and CDR2 from the germline V gene are SGHVS and FQNEAQ. CDR3 length equals 15 residues. CDR3 in DNA: TGTGCCAGCAGCCGGGCAGCGCTAAGCAATCAGCCCCAGCATTTT. It yields the protein CASSRAALSNQPQHF.

This chain joins TRBV7-9 and TRBJ2-7, with D maybe TRBD1 (6 bases). The V gene's germline CDR1 is SEHNR and CDR2 FQNEAQ (reference sequence). The CDR3 has 14 residues. The V gene lost 4 bases and the J gene lost 2 bases, with 12 bases spanning the gap. CDR3 coding DNA: TGTGCCAGCAGCTCACCGGGACATCCCTACGAGCAGTACTTC. Translating gives CASSSPGHPYEQYF.

This clonotype was seen repeatedly, ten times or more. The V gene is TRBV7-2, the J gene TRBJ1-6, with TRBD1 matching 10 bases. With V trimmed by 5 bases and J by 10 bases, 8 bases remained unmatched. The CDR3 spans 15 residues. CDR1 and CDR2 (germline): SGHTA, FQGNSA. CDR3 nucleotides: TGTGCCAGCAGCCAACTGACAGGGGGCGCGTCACCCCTCCACTTT. Encoded protein: CASSQLTGGASPLHF.

The V call is TRBV28, the J call TRBJ2-7, with D unresolved. CDR1 and CDR2 from the germline V gene are MDHEN and SYDVKM. V shed 6 bases and J shed 2 bases, with 11 bases lying between them. The CDR3 runs 13 residues. Written as DNA, the CDR3 is TGTGCCAGCAGGCCCGACATCACCTACGAGCAGTACTTC. This gives the protein CASRPDITYEQYF.

This clonotype showed up many times. The V call is TRBV29-1, the J call TRBJ2-7; 7 nucleotides match TRBD2. The V gene's germline CDR1 is SQVTM and CDR2 ANQGSEA. V lost 7 bases and J lost 6; bases outside the gene matches: 6. The CDR3 totals 11 residues. CDR3 sequence: CSAERGGEQYF. CDR3 nucleotides: TGCAGCGCTGAGCGGGGTGGCGAGCAGTACTTC.

This chain links TRBV12-3 or TRBV12-4 with TRBJ1-2; 10 bases match TRBD1. Germline trimming cut 7 bases from V and 4 bases from J; bases unmatched to any gene: 6. The CDR3 has 14 residues. DNA for the CDR3: TGTGCCAGCACCCGGGACAGGGGAACCTATGGCTACACCTTC. Translation: CASTRDRGTYGYTF.

This clonotype has ten or more counts. The chain links TRBV4-1 to TRBJ1-4; D is unclear. Germline V lookup: CDR1 MGHRA, CDR2 YSYEKL. The CDR3 loop spans 13 amino acids. V was trimmed by 4 bases and J by 8 bases, leaving 11 bases between them. The CDR3 loop is CASSPPGVEKLFF. The CDR3 DNA follows: TGCGCCAGCAGCCCCCCCGGGGTGGAAAAACTGTTTTTT.

This clonotype was detected only a few times. The chain combines TRBV25-1 with TRBJ2-1, with D perhaps being TRBD1 or TRBD2 (7 bases each). This CDR3 has 18 amino acids. CDR1 and CDR2 from the germline V gene are MGHDK and SYGVNS. The germline V and J ends were trimmed by 2 bases and 7 bases, with 24 bases remaining between them. The CDR3 here is CASSEPGLQGGRGNEQFF. Written as DNA, the CDR3 is TGTGCCAGCAGTGAACCGGGACTACAAGGGGGCCGAGGAAATGAGCAGTTCTTC.

This clonotype was counted at least ten times. V and J are TRBV28 and TRBJ2-7; 8 nucleotides align to TRBD2. Germline CDR1 and CDR2: MDHEN and SYDVKM. The CDR3 has 16 amino acids. The trim removed 5 bases at V and 3 bases at J, leaving 12 bases unmatched. DNA for the CDR3: TGTGCCAGCAGTGGCGGGGGGCAGGGTATTTACTACGAGCAGTACTTC. Translated: CASSGGGQGIYYEQYF.

This clonotype came up many times. The chain uses TRBV29-1 and TRBJ1-6; D ambiguous. Germline CDR1 and CDR2: SQVTM and ANQGSEA. The CDR3 contains 11 residues. The V gene lost 6 bases and the J gene lost 8 bases, with 8 bases spanning the gap. CDR3 sequence reads: CSVGWDSPLHF. Written as DNA, the CDR3 is TGCAGCGTCGGATGGGATTCACCCCTCCACTTT.

This clonotype was counted ten times or more. This chain connects TRBV3-1 to TRBJ2-7; unclear D gene. The ends were cut back, 1 base at V and 6 bases at J, with 13 bases in the middle. Germline assignment: CDR1 LGHDT and CDR2 YNNKEL (reference sequence). The CDR3 is 14 amino acids. CDR3 nucleotide sequence: TGTGCCAGCAGCCAAGTCTACGGCCGAGTCGAGCAGTACTTC. It translates to CASSQVYGRVEQYF.

This clonotype was counted only a few times. This rearrangement joins TRBV12-3 or TRBV12-4 to TRBJ1-2, with 11 bases that match TRBD1. Germline trimming cut 5 bases from V and 5 bases from J; bases unmatched to any gene: 7. The CDR3 spans 15 residues. CDR3 amino acids: CASSTGTGGDYGYTF. The CDR3 bases are TGTGCCAGCAGTACCGGGACAGGGGGAGATTATGGCTACACCTTC.

The chain employs TRBV11-2 and TRBJ2-1; 8 bases agree with TRBD2. This CDR3 comprises 16 residues. With 3 bases clipped from V and 5 bases from J, the junction kept 9 bases outside the gene matches. From germline, CDR1 is SGHAT and CDR2 FQNNGV. CDR3 loop: CASSLLLAVKNNEQFF. The CDR3 nucleotides are TGTGCCAGCAGCTTGTTACTAGCGGTAAAAAACAATGAGCAGTTCTTC.

This clonotype has a handful of counts. For the CDR3, the DNA is TGTGCCAGCAGCCGGGACAGGGGGAACACTGAAGCTTTCTTT. This encodes CASSRDRGNTEAFF. This chain uses TRBV7-3 with TRBJ1-1, with 10 bases matching TRBD1. Trimming cost V 5 bases and J 1 base; bases outside gene matches: 1. The germline V gene has CDR1 SGHTA and CDR2 FQGTGA. The CDR3 has 14 residues.

The chain is built from TRBV28 and TRBJ2-1; 7 nucleotides line up with TRBD1. The CDR3 runs 13 residues. V lost 8 bases to trimming and J lost 5 bases; unmatched junction nucleotides: 6. Germline CDR1 and CDR2: MDHEN and SYDVKM. In DNA, the CDR3 is TGTGCCAGCTCCGGACAGGAGGACAATGAGCAGTTCTTC. It yields the protein CASSGQEDNEQFF. Based on the CDR3 plus reference TRBV28 and TRBJ2-1, the full variable domain is DVKVTQSSRYLVKRTGEKVFLECVQDMDHENMFWYRQDPGLGLRLIYFSYDVKMKEKGDIPEGYSVSREKKERFSLILESASTNQTSMYLCASSGQEDNEQFFGPGTRLTVL.